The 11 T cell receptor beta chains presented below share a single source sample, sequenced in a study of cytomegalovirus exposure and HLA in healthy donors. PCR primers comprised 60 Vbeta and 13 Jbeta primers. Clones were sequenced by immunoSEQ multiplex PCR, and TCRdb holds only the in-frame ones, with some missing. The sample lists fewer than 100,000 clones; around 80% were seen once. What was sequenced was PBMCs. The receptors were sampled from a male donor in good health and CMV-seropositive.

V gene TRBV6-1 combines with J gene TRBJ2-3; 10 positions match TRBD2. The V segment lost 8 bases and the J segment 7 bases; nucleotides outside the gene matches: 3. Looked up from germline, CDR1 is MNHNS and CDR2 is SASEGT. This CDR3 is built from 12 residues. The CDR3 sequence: CASLAGAYTQYF. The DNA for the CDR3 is TGTGCCAGCCTAGCGGGGGCATATACGCAGTATTTT.

In nucleotides, the CDR3 is TGTGCCAGCAGTTCAACGGTCTATGGCTACACCTTC. Translating gives CASSSTVYGYTF. This chain uses TRBV28 with TRBJ1-2; D is ambiguous. There are 12 residues in the CDR3. V was shortened by 4 bases and J by 4 bases, with 7 bases between the two germline ends. Germline assignment: CDR1 MDHEN and CDR2 SYDVKM.

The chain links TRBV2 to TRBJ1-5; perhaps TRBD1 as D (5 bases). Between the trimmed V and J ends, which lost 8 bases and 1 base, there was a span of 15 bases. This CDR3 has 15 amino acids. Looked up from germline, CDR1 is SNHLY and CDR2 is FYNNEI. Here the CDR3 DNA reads TGTGCCAGCGGGGATGGGGGGACGAGCAATCAGCCCCAGCATTTT. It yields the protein CASGDGGTSNQPQHF.

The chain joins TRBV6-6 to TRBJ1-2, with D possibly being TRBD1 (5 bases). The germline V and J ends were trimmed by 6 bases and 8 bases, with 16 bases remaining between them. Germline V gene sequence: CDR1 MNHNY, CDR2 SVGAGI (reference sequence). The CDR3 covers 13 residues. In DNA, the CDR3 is TGTGCCAGCAGCCCGGGGAGGGGTAAAGGCTACACCTTC. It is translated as CASSPGRGKGYTF.

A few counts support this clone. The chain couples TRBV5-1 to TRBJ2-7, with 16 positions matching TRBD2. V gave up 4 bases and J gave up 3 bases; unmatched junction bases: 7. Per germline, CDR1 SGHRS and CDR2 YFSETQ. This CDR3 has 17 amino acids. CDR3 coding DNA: TGCGCCAGCAGCGGCGGGACTAGCGGGAGGGTCAACTACGAGCAGTACTTC. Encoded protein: CASSGGTSGRVNYEQYF.

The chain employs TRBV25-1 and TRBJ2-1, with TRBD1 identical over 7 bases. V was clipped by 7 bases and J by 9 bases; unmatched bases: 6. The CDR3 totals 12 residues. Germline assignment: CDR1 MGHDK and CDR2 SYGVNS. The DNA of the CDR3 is TGTGCCAGCAAACAGACAGGGTTTGAGCAGTTCTTC. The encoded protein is CASKQTGFEQFF.

The CDR3 is CASSQERTSVTYEQYF. The CDR3 DNA follows: TGCGCCAGCAGCCAAGAAAGGACTAGCGTAACCTACGAGCAGTACTTC. V gene TRBV4-1 combines with J gene TRBJ2-7, with TRBD2 matching over 9 bases. After removal of 0 bases from V and 2 bases from J, the junction contained 5 bases not matched to a gene. Germline V lookup: CDR1 MGHRA, CDR2 YSYEKL. The CDR3 spans 16 residues.

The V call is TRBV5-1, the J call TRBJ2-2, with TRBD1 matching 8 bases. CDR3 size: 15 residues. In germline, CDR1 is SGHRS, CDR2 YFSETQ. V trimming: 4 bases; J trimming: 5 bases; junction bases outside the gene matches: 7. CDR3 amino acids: CASSPGTGRTGELFF. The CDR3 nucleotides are TGCGCCAGCAGCCCCGGGACAGGACGGACCGGGGAGCTGTTTTTT.

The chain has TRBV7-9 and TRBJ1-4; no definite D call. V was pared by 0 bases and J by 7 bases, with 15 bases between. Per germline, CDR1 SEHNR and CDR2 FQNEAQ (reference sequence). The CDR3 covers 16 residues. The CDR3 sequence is CASSLAAGRRTEKLFF. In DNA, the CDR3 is TGTGCCAGCAGCTTAGCGGCGGGTCGAAGGACTGAAAAACTGTTTTTT.

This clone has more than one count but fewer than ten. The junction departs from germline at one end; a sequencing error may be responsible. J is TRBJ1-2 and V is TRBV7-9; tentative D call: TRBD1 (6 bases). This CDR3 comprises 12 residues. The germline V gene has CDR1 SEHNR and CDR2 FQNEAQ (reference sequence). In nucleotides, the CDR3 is TGTTCCAGCAGCGGGACAAGCTATGGCTACACCTTC. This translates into CSSSGTSYGYTF. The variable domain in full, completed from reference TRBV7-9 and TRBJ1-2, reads DTGVSQNPRHKITKRGQNVTFRCDPISEHNRLYWYRQTLGQGPEFLTYFQNEAQLEKSRLLSDRFSAERPKGSFSTLEIQRTEQGDSAMYLCSSSGTSYGYTFGSGTRLTVV.

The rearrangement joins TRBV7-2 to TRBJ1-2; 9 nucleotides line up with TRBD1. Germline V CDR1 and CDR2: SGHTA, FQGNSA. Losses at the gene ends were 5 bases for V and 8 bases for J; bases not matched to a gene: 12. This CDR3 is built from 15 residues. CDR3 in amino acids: CASSATLQGARGYTF. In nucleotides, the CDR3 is TGTGCCAGCAGCGCTACCCTACAGGGGGCTCGAGGCTACACCTTC.